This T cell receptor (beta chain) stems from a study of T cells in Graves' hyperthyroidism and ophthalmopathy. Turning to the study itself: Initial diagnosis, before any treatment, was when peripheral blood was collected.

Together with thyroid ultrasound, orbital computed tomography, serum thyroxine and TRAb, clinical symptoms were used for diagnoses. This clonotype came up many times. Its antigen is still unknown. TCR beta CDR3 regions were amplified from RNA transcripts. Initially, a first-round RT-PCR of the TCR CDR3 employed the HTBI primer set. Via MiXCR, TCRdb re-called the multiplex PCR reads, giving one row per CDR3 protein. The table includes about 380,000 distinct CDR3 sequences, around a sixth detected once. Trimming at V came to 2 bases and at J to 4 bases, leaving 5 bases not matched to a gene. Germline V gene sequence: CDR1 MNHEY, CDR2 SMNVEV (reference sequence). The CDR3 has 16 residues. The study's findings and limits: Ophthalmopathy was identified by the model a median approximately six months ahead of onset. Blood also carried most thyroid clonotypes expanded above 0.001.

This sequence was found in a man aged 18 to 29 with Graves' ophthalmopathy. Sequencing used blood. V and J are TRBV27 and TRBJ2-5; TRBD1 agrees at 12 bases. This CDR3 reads CASSLAAGQGAETQYF. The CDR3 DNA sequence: TGTGCCAGCAGTTTAGCGGCGGGACAGGGGGCAGAGACCCAGTACTTC.